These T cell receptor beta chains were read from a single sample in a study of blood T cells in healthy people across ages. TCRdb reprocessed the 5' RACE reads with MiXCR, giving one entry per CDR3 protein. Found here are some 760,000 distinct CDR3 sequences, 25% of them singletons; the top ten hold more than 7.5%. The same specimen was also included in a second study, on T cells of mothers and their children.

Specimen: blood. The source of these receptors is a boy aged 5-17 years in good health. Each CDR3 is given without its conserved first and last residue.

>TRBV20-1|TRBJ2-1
SARGSSGGGLYNEQF
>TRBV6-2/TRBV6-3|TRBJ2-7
ASSYPQLAGVEQY
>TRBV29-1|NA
SVERDYEQY
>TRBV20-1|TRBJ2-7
SASGELAGAYEQY
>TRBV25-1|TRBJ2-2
ASSVSLYTGELF
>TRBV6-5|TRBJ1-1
ASSYEVDTEAF
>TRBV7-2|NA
ASSLQIGEQF
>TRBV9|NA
ASRYARQDEQF
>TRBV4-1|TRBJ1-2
ASSQVQVLYGYT
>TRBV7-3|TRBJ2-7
ASSSTGSSGASYEQY
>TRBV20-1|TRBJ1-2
SATDRAGYT
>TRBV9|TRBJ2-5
ASSPWASGGETQY
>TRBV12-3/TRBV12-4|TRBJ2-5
ASSVRLAGGKETQY
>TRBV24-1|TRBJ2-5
ATSDLLDQETQY
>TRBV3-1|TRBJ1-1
ASSPHTLGGLEAF
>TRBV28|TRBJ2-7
ASSSRTGKHEQY
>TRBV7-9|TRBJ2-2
ASSGVDTGELF
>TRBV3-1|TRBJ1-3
ASSQDHPRAGNTIY
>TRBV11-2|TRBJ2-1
ASSLRVRRTYNEQF
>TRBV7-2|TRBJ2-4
ASSLAGENIQY
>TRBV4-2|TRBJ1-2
ASSQVWENGYT
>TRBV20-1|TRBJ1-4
SARDGTTNEKLF
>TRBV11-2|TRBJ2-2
ASSKRGNTGELF
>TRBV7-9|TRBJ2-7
ASSSDGYEQY
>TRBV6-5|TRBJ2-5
ASSTRETQY
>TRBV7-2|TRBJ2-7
ASSFGGGADYEQY
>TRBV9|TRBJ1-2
ASSATGTGGTNYGYT
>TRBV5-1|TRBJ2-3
ASSLPDEDTQY
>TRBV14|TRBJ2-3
ASSQVMVTDTQY
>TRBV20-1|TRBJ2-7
SATGEARRDEQY
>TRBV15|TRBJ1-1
ATSRSVGSEAF
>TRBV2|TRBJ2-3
ASSGELDRPSTDTQY
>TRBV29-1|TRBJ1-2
SVEGQGAGALQYGYT
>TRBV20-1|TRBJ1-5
SARGRQGDVGPQH
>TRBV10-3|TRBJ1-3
AISEWDQGVSGNTIY
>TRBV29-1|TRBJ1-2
SVRGLNYGYT
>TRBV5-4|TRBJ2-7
ASSFQGGVSYEQY
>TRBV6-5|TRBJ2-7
ASSSLLGSYEQY
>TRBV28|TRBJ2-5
ASSPMTHESREQY
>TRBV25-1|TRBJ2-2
ASSGDSFYTGELF
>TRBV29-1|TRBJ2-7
SVAFPGRYEQY
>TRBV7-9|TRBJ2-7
ASVAGEYEQY
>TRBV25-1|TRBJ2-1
ASSEILSGGPGEQF
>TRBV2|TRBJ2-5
ASGIVRGETQY
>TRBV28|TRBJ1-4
ASRADRVGEKLF
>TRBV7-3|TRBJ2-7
ASSLRQGAVYEQY
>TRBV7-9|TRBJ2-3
ASSGLVGDTQY
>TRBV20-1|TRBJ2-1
SARAAGSMQF
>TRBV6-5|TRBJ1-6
ASRLDRGYSPLH
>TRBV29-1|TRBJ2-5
SVMEGRGETQY
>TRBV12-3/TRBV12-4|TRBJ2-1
ASNGKVGGPYNEQF
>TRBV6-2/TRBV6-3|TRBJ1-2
ASSYLRGYT
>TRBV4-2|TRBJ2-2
ASSQDRGVQELF
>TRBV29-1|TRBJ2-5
SVEWDMGETQY